Listed below are T cell receptor beta chains from one sample, sequenced in a study of shared clonotypes between healthy human individuals. Profiled with immunoSEQ multiplex PCR; TCRdb holds only in-frame clones, not every one. The sample contains around 2.1 million clones, approximately 94% of which appear only once. Sequencing was carried out using naive CD4+ T cells sorted from blood. The source is a man younger than 30 in good health. The CDR3 runs from the conserved cysteine through the conserved F or W. A D gene is named only where the DNA matches it firmly. Size values are once, few and many counts, or a class for expanded clones, and some rows have none.

d_call clone_size j_call v_call cdr3_aa cdr3_nt
TRBD1 NA TRBJ1-6 TRBV19 CASSKLSRGVTYNSPLHF TGTGCCAGTAGTAAATTGTCCAGGGGGGTAACCTATAATTCACCCCTCCACTTT
NA NA TRBJ2-7 TRBV5-6 CASSLSGYEQYF TGTGCCAGCAGCTTGTCAGGATACGAGCAGTACTTC
NA NA TRBJ2-3 TRBV7-9 CASSLYVTRERDTQYF TGTGCCAGCAGCCTATACGTCACGAGGGAGAGGGATACGCAGTATTTT
NA NA TRBJ1-2 TRBV6-5 CASSYSGPGEYGYTF TGTGCCAGCAGTTACTCAGGACCCGGCGAGTATGGCTACACCTTC
NA NA TRBJ2-5 TRBV4-1 CASSQDEPQETQYF TGCGCCAGCAGCCAAGACGAGCCCCAAGAGACCCAGTACTTC
NA NA TRBJ1-1 TRBV6-6 CATILSGLTEAFF TGTGCCACCATTCTTTCGGGACTGACTGAAGCTTTCTTT
NA NA TRBJ2-7 TRBV29-1 CSVERTGGGEQYF TGCAGCGTTGAACGAACAGGGGGGGGCGAGCAGTACTTC
TRBD1 NA TRBJ2-5 TRBV7-2 CASSLDRGEETQYF TGTGCCAGCAGCTTAGACAGGGGAGAAGAGACCCAGTACTTC
NA NA TRBJ1-1 TRBV4-1 CASSQGQKNTEAFF TGCGCCAGCAGCCAAGGTCAAAAGAACACTGAAGCTTTCTTT
NA NA TRBJ2-1 TRBV10-3 CAISEGQGNNEQFF TGTGCCATCAGTGAGGGGCAGGGAAACAATGAGCAGTTCTTC
NA few TRBJ1-6 TRBV28 CASSFLGSLSPLHF TGTGCCAGCAGTTTCTTGGGGAGTCTATCACCCCTCCACTTT
NA NA TRBJ1-2 TRBV6-5 CASSYSILGSYGYTF TGTGCCAGCAGTTACTCGATTCTCGGGAGCTATGGCTACACCTTC
TRBD1 NA TRBJ2-3 TRBV10-3 CAIRGQGSTDTQYF TGTGCCATCAGAGGACAGGGAAGCACAGATACGCAGTATTTT
NA NA TRBJ2-5 TRBV20-1 CSARAGETQYF TGCAGTGCTAGAGCCGGAGAGACCCAGTACTTC
NA NA TRBJ2-5 TRBV5-4 CASSPQPQETQYF TGTGCCAGCAGCCCACAGCCGCAAGAGACCCAGTACTTC
TRBD1 NA TRBJ1-6 TRBV6-6 CASRPLTGDNSPLHF TGTGCCAGCAGACCCCTTACAGGGGACAATTCACCCCTCCACTTT
TRBD1 NA TRBJ1-2 TRBV6-1 CASRGRDSYGYTF TGTGCCAGCAGGGGGAGGGACAGCTATGGCTACACCTTC
NA NA TRBJ1-2 TRBV7-2 CASSSQGDYGYTF TGTGCCAGCAGCTCCCAGGGAGACTATGGCTACACCTTC
TRBD2 NA TRBJ2-7 TRBV25-1 CASSVTGLAYEQYF TGTGCCAGCAGTGTCACGGGACTAGCCTACGAGCAGTACTTC
NA once TRBJ2-5 TRBV6-6 CASSTGTPTQETQYF TGTGCCAGCAGCACCGGGACCCCCACCCAAGAGACCCAGTACTTC
NA NA TRBJ2-7 TRBV18 CASSPLRRTTQYEQYF TGTGCCAGCTCACCCTTACGACGGACAACCCAGTACGAGCAGTACTTC
NA NA TRBJ2-7 TRBV18 CASSPEVGQSSYEQYF TGTGCCAGCTCCCCAGAGGTGGGTCAGAGCTCCTACGAGCAGTACTTC
TRBD1 NA TRBJ1-5 TRBV15 CATSREVRQGFGSNQPQHF TGTGCCACCAGCAGAGAAGTGAGACAGGGCTTTGGGAGCAATCAGCCCCAGCATTTT
NA NA TRBJ2-2 TRBV27 CAIRGGQGKTGELFF TGTGCCATCCGGGGGGGACAGGGAAAGACCGGGGAGCTGTTTTTT
TRBD1 NA TRBJ1-6 TRBV10-3 CAIGGPQTGPQSPLHF TGTGCCATCGGGGGGCCCCAGACAGGGCCGCAATCACCCCTCCACTTT
NA NA TRBJ1-5 TRBV19 CASSTTGLGQPQHF TGTGCCAGTAGTACTACAGGGCTTGGTCAGCCCCAGCATTTT
NA NA TRBJ1-4 TRBV18 CASSFMATNEKLFF TGTGCCAGCTCTTTTATGGCAACTAATGAAAAACTGTTTTTT
NA NA TRBJ2-5 TRBV4-1 CASSQFPLQETQYF TGCGCCAGCAGCCAATTCCCCCTACAAGAGACCCAGTACTTC
NA NA TRBJ2-2 TRBV7-9 CASSDRAGTGELFF TGTGCCAGCAGTGACCGGGCAGGCACCGGGGAGCTGTTTTTT
NA NA TRBJ1-1 TRBV18 CASSPQRGTGNTEAFF TGTGCCAGCTCACCACAGCGGGGGACGGGGAACACTGAAGCTTTCTTT
NA NA TRBJ2-7 TRBV7-2 CASSLAGGSYEQYF TGTGCCAGCAGCTTAGCAGGGGGCTCCTACGAGCAGTACTTC
NA NA TRBJ1-4 TRBV28 CASSLRGGGEKLFF TGTGCCAGCAGCCTACGAGGGGGTGGAGAAAAACTGTTTTTT
TRBD1 NA TRBJ2-1 TRBV7-8 CASSSRTGDYNEQFF TGTGCCAGCAGCTCCCGGACAGGGGATTACAATGAGCAGTTCTTC
NA NA TRBJ1-4 TRBV21-1 CASSPTPIATNEKLFF TGTGCCAGCAGCCCGACACCCATCGCAACTAATGAAAAACTGTTTTTT
NA NA TRBJ2-4 TRBV5-6 CASSLVVAVAGKNIQYF TGTGCCAGCAGCTTGGTCGTCGCGGTGGCTGGCAAAAACATTCAGTACTTC
TRBD2 NA TRBJ2-3 TRBV30 CAWTARGEFTDTQYF TGTGCCTGGACGGCGCGGGGGGAGTTCACAGATACGCAGTATTTT
NA NA TRBJ2-1 TRBV11-2 CASSQGAGVRNEQFF TGTGCCAGCAGCCAGGGGGCGGGGGTGCGGAATGAGCAGTTCTTC
TRBD1 NA TRBJ1-5 TRBV2 CASSDGTGGTNQPQHF TGTGCCAGCAGTGACGGGACAGGGGGCACCAATCAGCCCCAGCATTTT
TRBD1 NA TRBJ1-3 TRBV6-1 CASSGHGTGSSGNTIYF TGTGCCAGCAGTGGTCACGGGACAGGGAGCTCTGGAAACACCATATATTTT
NA NA TRBJ2-7 TRBV21-1 CASSIGPIYPYEQYF TGTGCCAGCAGCATCGGCCCTATATATCCCTACGAGCAGTACTTC
TRBD2 NA TRBJ2-7 TRBV6-6 CASGELAGGRGEQYF TGTGCCAGCGGGGAACTAGCGGGGGGCCGAGGCGAGCAGTACTTC
NA NA TRBJ1-3 TRBV10-3 CAISGGNGNTIYF TGTGCCATCAGTGGAGGGAATGGAAACACCATATATTTT
TRBD2 once TRBJ2-2 TRBV7-8 CASSMGLAQLENTGELFF TGTGCCAGCAGCATGGGACTAGCCCAATTGGAGAATACCGGGGAGCTGTTTTTT
NA NA TRBJ1-2 TRBV5-8 CASRRGADLGYGYTF TGTGCCAGCAGGCGCGGGGCTGATCTCGGCTATGGCTACACCTTC
NA NA TRBJ2-5 TRBV10-3 CAISEPGEVRTQYF TGTGCCATCAGTGAGCCGGGGGAGGTCCGGACCCAGTACTTC
NA NA TRBJ1-2 TRBV6-5 CASSYLQVRVGGYTF TGTGCCAGCAGTTACTTACAGGTTCGGGTCGGTGGCTACACCTTC
NA once TRBJ2-5 TRBV5-1 CASSRGKETQYF TGCGCCAGCAGCAGAGGTAAAGAGACCCAGTACTTC
TRBD2 NA TRBJ2-1 TRBV19 CASSTVAGGPEQFF TGTGCCAGTAGTACAGTAGCGGGGGGCCCTGAGCAGTTCTTC
NA NA TRBJ2-2 TRBV14 CASSPFVDTGELFF TGTGCCAGCAGCCCCTTCGTTGACACCGGGGAGCTGTTTTTT
NA NA TRBJ1-5 TRBV10-3 CAISEGGGNQPQHF TGTGCCATCAGTGAAGGGGGTGGCAATCAGCCCCAGCATTTT
TRBD1 NA TRBJ1-2 TRBV10-3 CAISEFNGQGVSYGYTF TGTGCCATCAGTGAGTTCAACGGACAGGGAGTAAGCTATGGCTACACCTTC
NA NA TRBJ1-3 TRBV5-1 CASSFQGSSGNTIYF TGCGCCAGCAGCTTTCAGGGCAGCTCTGGAAACACCATATATTTT
TRBD1 NA TRBJ2-7 TRBV11-2 CASRGTGVREQYF TGTGCCAGCAGGGGGACAGGGGTGAGGGAGCAGTACTTC
TRBD1 NA TRBJ1-1 TRBV18 CASSPGQGVTEAFF TGTGCCAGCTCACCGGGACAGGGGGTCACTGAAGCTTTCTTT
NA NA TRBJ2-5 TRBV15 CATNHGNQETQYF TGTGCCACCAATCACGGTAACCAAGAGACCCAGTACTTC
TRBD1 NA TRBJ1-4 TRBV28 CASSLGQEEEKLFF TGTGCCAGCAGTTTAGGACAGGAGGAGGAAAAACTGTTTTTT
NA NA TRBJ1-5 TRBV6-5 CASSYSSPNQPQHF TGTGCCAGCAGTTACTCAAGCCCCAATCAGCCCCAGCATTTT
NA NA TRBJ1-2 TRBV6-1 CASSEVLTGLYGYTF TGTGCCAGCAGTGAAGTTCTAACCGGACTCTATGGCTACACCTTC
NA NA TRBJ1-5 TRBV18 CASSPGALSNQPQHF TGTGCCAGCTCACCGGGCGCGTTAAGCAATCAGCCCCAGCATTTT